The clone carrying this TCR beta chain was found many times. TCRdb called clones again from the PCR reads with MiXCR. The sample shows about 39,000 clones, under 20% of them seen only once. Until they underwent thyroid surgery, no patient had received any treatment. This sample stems from a study of metastatic and nonmetastatic thyroid tumors. Across the whole study: Malignant and benign thyroid patients had repertoires compared in peripheral blood and tumor or nodule tissue.

This CDR3 contains 14 residues. Germline assignment: CDR1 SGDLS and CDR2 YYNGEE. V dropped 2 bases and J dropped 5 bases, with 8 bases sitting between them. Material: tumor tissue. The rearrangement joins TRBV9 to TRBJ1-6, with D possibly matching TRBD1 (6 bases). This sequence was found in a female donor with papillary thyroid cancer or a benign thyroid nodule (not recorded which). Some clones in this sample may be carry-over from other donors' samples. The CDR3 is CASSVGTNNSPLHF. The CDR3 DNA is TGTGCCAGCAGCGTCGGGACAAATAATTCACCCCTCCACTTT.